This paragraph covers one TCR beta chain sequence. No antigen is known for it. This sample is part of a study of blood T cells in healthy people across ages. Whole-study findings and limits: Age advanced and TCR beta diversity per million T cells fell, roughly linearly.

Using a J-beta primer mix together with a sample-barcoded 5' primer, a second PCR was run for roughly 7 to 11 cycles. A template-switch adaptor with 12 random nucleotides tagged each cDNA molecule. MiXCR, run by TCRdb on the 5' RACE reads, gives a single entry per CDR3 protein. The sample consists of just over 1 million distinct CDR3 sequences, less than 50% of them appearing once. Sequenced: blood. The TCR originated in a woman aged 55 to 70 in good health.

In DNA form, the CDR3 reads TGTGCCAGCAGCAAACACGGCTCTGGAAACACCATATATTTT. Protein: CASSKHGSGNTIYF. The rearrangement uses TRBV21-1 and TRBJ1-3. TRBV21-1 is flagged as a pseudogene. This CDR3 has 14 amino acids.